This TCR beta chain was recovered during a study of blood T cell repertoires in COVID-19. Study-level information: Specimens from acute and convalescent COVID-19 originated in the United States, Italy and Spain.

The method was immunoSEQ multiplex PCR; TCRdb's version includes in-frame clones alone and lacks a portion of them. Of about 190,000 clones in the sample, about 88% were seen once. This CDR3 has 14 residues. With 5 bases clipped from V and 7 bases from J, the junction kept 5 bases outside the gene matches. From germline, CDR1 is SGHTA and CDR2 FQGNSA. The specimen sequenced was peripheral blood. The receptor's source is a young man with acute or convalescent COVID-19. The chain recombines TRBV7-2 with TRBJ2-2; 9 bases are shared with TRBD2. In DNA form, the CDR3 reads TGTGCCAGCAGCCAGAGCGGGGGGTACGGGGAGCTGTTTTTT. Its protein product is CASSQSGGYGELFF.